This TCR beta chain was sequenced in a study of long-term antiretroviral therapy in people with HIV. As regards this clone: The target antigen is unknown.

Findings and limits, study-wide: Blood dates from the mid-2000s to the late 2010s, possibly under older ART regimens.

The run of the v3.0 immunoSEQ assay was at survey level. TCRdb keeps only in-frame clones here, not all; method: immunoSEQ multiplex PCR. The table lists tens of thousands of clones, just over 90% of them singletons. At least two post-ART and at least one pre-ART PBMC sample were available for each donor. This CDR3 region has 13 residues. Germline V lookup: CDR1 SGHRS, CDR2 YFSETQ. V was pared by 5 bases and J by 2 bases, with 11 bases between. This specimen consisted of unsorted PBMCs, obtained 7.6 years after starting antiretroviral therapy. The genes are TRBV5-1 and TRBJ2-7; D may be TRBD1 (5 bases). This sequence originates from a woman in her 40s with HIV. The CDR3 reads CASSSDITYEQYF. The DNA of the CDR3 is TGCGCCAGCAGTTCGGACATCACCTACGAGCAGTACTTC.